A selection of T cell receptor beta chains follows, all from one sample in a study of T cells after posttransplantation cyclophosphamide. Generated by immunoSEQ multiplex PCR, the TCRdb table keeps only in-frame clones and is missing some. Of approximately 7,000 clones listed, roughly 80% are singletons. Specimen: PBMCs, collected after allogeneic stem cell transplant with posttransplant cyclophosphamide. The source of these receptors is a female patient aged 50-65 years who received an allogeneic stem cell transplant from a related donor, was CMV-positive, and had no GVHD. Some T cells may be provided by the graft donor. The CDR3 runs from the conserved cysteine through the conserved F or W. The order of the fields is D gene, clone size, V gene, J gene, CDR3 DNA, CDR3 protein. D genes are given only for firm matches. A clone size is listed for some rows: how often the clone was seen (once, few, many), or a class if it is expanded.

D: -
size: -
V: TRBV19
J: TRBJ2-3
DNA: TGTGCCAGTCGAGCCGGGAGACGCACAGATACGCAGTATTTT
CDR3: CASRAGRRTDTQYF

D: TRBD1
size: -
V: TRBV29-1
J: TRBJ1-5
DNA: TGCAGCGTTGCAGGGGGAGATAGCAATCAGCCCCAGCATTTT
CDR3: CSVAGGDSNQPQHF

D: TRBD2
size: -
V: TRBV11-2
J: TRBJ2-1
DNA: TGTGCCAGCAGCTTAGCGGGGGGGTCTATATACAATGAGCAGTTCTTC
CDR3: CASSLAGGSIYNEQFF

D: -
size: -
V: TRBV18
J: TRBJ2-1
DNA: TGTGCCAGCTCCCCCGGGAGCTCCTACAATGAGCAGTTCTTC
CDR3: CASSPGSSYNEQFF

D: TRBD1
size: -
V: TRBV5-4
J: TRBJ2-2
DNA: TGTGCCAGCAGCTCTGACAGGGGGCCGCCCTCGAACACCGGGGAGCTGTTTTTT
CDR3: CASSSDRGPPSNTGELFF

D: -
size: -
V: TRBV27
J: TRBJ1-2
DNA: TGTGCCACCAGGAGACAGTCCGGGGGTAGAGGCTATGGCTACACCTTC
CDR3: CATRRQSGGRGYGYTF

D: -
size: -
V: TRBV19
J: TRBJ2-2
DNA: TGTGCCAGTAGCCCACTCGGTGGGGGGATCGGGGAGCTGTTTTTT
CDR3: CASSPLGGGIGELFF

D: TRBD1
size: -
V: TRBV9
J: TRBJ2-6
DNA: TGTGCCAGCGGTCCAATTAACCCGGGACAGCTCTCTGGGGCCAACGTCCTGACTTTC
CDR3: CASGPINPGQLSGANVLTF

D: -
size: -
V: TRBV2
J: TRBJ2-2
DNA: TGTGCCAGCAGTGACCAGGGATGGAACACCGGGGAGCTGTTTTTT
CDR3: CASSDQGWNTGELFF

D: -
size: few
V: TRBV7-9
J: TRBJ1-3
DNA: TGTGCCAGCACATTGGGAGGGTCTGGAAACACCATATATTTT
CDR3: CASTLGGSGNTIYF

D: -
size: -
V: TRBV30
J: TRBJ1-2
DNA: TGTGCCTGGAGTGCTGACAGCGTCAACTATGGCTACACCTTC
CDR3: CAWSADSVNYGYTF

D: -
size: -
V: TRBV6-5
J: TRBJ2-6
DNA: TGTGCCAGCAGACGGACAACCGGCGTCCTGACTTTC
CDR3: CASRRTTGVLTF

D: TRBD2
size: -
V: TRBV11-2
J: TRBJ2-1
DNA: TGTGCCAGCAGCCCCCGGGAGGGCGGGGGCTCCTACAATGAGCAGTTCTTC
CDR3: CASSPREGGGSYNEQFF

D: -
size: -
V: TRBV6-5
J: TRBJ2-7
DNA: TGTGCCAGCAGTTACTTCGGGGGTGGCGAGCAGTACTTC
CDR3: CASSYFGGGEQYF

D: -
size: few
V: TRBV5-6
J: TRBJ1-2
DNA: TGTGCCAGCAGCTTTGGGGACAATCTACCGCACGGCTACACCTTC
CDR3: CASSFGDNLPHGYTF

D: TRBD1
size: -
V: TRBV7-9
J: TRBJ1-5
DNA: TGTGCCAGCAGCTTAGAATTGACAGGGGTGAGCAATCAGCCCCAGCATTTT
CDR3: CASSLELTGVSNQPQHF

D: TRBD1
size: -
V: TRBV27
J: TRBJ1-4
DNA: TGTGCCAGCAGTGAAAGACAGGGGGCAACTAATGAAAAACTGTTTTTT
CDR3: CASSERQGATNEKLFF

D: TRBD2
size: -
V: TRBV18
J: TRBJ2-7
DNA: TGTGCCAGCTCACCACCCAGTCTTAGCGGGACTTTGGAGCAGTACTTC
CDR3: CASSPPSLSGTLEQYF

D: -
size: once
V: TRBV4-1
J: TRBJ1-2
DNA: TGCGCCAGCAGCCCCCCCGTAGACTATGGCTACACCTTC
CDR3: CASSPPVDYGYTF

D: TRBD2
size: -
V: TRBV29-1
J: TRBJ2-3
DNA: TGCAGCGTGGGGGGGCCTAGCGGGAGCACAGATACGCAGTATTTT
CDR3: CSVGGPSGSTDTQYF

D: -
size: few
V: TRBV2
J: TRBJ1-2
DNA: TGTGCCAGCAGCCGGGACAATAACTATGGCTACACCTTC
CDR3: CASSRDNNYGYTF

D: -
size: -
V: TRBV21-1
J: TRBJ2-6
DNA: TGTGCCAGCAGCAAAGTTCGACAGGTGAGATCTGGGGCCAACGTCCTGACTTTC
CDR3: CASSKVRQVRSGANVLTF

D: -
size: -
V: TRBV7-5
J: TRBJ2-3
DNA: TGTGTCAGAAGCAGACGAGGGGGGTGCCTCTGTCTAGCGGGGGGTAGGGATACGCAGTATTTT
CDR3: CVRSRRGGCLCLAGGRDTQYF

D: TRBD1
size: -
V: TRBV10-2
J: TRBJ1-3
DNA: TGCGCCAGCAGTGAAGGGACAGACGGAAACACCATATATTTT
CDR3: CASSEGTDGNTIYF

D: -
size: -
V: TRBV6-1
J: TRBJ2-3
DNA: TGTGCCAGCACCGAGGGCGCGGGACCCACAGATACGCAGTATTTT
CDR3: CASTEGAGPTDTQYF

D: TRBD2
size: -
V: TRBV7-9
J: TRBJ2-7
DNA: TGTGCCAGCAGACTAGCGGGGGTAGACGAGCAGTACTTC
CDR3: CASRLAGVDEQYF

D: TRBD2
size: -
V: TRBV4-2
J: TRBJ2-5
DNA: TGTGCCAGCAGCCAAGTAGGAGTAGCGGGGGGGACGGAGACCCAGTACTTC
CDR3: CASSQVGVAGGTETQYF